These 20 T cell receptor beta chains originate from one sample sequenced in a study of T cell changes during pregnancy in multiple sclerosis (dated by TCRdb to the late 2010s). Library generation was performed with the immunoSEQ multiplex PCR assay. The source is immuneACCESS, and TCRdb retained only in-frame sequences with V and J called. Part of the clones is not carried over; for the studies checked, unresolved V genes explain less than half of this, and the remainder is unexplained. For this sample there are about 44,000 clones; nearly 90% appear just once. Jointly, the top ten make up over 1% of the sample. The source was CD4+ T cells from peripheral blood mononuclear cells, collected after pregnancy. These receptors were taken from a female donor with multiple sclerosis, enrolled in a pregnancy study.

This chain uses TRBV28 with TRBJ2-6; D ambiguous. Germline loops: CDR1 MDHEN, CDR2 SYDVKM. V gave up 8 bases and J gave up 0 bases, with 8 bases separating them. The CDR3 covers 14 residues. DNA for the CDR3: TGTGCCAGCCATACAATCTCTGGGGCCAACGTCCTGACTTTC. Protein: CASHTISGANVLTF.

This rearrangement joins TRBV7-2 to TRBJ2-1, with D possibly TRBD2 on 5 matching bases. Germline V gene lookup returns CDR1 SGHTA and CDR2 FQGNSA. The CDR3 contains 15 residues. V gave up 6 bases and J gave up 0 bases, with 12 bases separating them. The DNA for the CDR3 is TGTGCCAGCAGAGACACGACTATCTCCTACAATGAGCAGTTCTTC. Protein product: CASRDTTISYNEQFF.

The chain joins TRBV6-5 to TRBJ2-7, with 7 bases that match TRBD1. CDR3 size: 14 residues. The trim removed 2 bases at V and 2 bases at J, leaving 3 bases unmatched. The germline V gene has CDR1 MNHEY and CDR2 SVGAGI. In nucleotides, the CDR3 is TGTGCCAGCAGTTACCAGGGACAGACCTACGAGCAGTACTTC. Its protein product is CASSYQGQTYEQYF.

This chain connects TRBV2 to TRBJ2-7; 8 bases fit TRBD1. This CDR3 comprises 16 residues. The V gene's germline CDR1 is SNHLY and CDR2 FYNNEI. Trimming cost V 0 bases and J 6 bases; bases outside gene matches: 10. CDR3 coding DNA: TGTGCCAGCAGTGAAGCGAGGGCAGGGGGCGCGTCCGAGCAGTACTTC. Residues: CASSEARAGGASEQYF.

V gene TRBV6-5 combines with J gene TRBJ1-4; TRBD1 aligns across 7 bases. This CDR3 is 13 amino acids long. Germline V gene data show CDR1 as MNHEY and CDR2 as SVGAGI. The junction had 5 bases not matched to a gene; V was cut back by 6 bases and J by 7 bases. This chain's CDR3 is CASRGDSAEKLFF. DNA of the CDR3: TGTGCCAGCAGGGGGGACAGCGCTGAAAAACTGTTTTTT.

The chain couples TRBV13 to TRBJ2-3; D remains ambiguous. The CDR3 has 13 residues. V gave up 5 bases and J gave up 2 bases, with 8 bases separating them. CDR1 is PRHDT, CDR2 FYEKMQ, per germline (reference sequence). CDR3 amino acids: CASSGSSTDTQYF. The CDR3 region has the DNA TGTGCCAGCAGCGGCTCCTCCACAGATACGCAGTATTTT.

The DNA for the CDR3 is TGTGCCAGCAGCTTATGGCGGTCTGAGCAGTTCTTC. Translated, it gives CASSLWRSEQFF. This chain links TRBV11-3 with TRBJ2-1; D unclear. V gave up 2 bases and J gave up 9 bases, with 8 bases separating them. This CDR3 spans 12 amino acids. Germline CDR1 SGHNT, CDR2 YENEEA.

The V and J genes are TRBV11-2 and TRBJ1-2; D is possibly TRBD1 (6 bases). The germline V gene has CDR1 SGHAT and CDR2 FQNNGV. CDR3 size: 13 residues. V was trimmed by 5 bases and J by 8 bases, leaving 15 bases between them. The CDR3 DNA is TGTGCCAGCAGCCCTTCAGGGGATGGGGGCTACACCTTC. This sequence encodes CASSPSGDGGYTF.

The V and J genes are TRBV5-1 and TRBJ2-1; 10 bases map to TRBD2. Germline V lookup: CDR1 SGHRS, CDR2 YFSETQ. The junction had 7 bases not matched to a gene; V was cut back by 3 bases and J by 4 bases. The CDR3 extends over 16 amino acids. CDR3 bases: TGCGCCAGCAGCTCCTTAGCGGGAGGCGGGTACAATGAGCAGTTCTTC. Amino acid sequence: CASSSLAGGGYNEQFF.

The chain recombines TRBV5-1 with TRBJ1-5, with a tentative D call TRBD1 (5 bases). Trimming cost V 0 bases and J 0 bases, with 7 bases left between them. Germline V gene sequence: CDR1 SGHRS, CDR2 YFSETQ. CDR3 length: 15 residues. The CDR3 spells CASSLEGYSNQPQHF. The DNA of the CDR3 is TGCGCCAGCAGCTTGGAGGGGTATAGCAATCAGCCCCAGCATTTT.

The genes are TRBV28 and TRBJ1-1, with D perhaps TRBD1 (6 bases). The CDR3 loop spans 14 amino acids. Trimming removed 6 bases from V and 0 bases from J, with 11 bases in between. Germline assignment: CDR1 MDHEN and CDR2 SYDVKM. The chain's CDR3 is CASRRGDMNTEAFF. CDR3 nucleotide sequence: TGTGCCAGCAGGCGGGGGGACATGAACACTGAAGCTTTCTTT.

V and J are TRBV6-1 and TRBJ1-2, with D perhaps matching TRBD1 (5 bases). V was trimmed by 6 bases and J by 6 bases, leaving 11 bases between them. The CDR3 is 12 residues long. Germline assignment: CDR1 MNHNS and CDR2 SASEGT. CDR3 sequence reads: CASRIKQDGYTF. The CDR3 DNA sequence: TGTGCCAGCAGGATAAAACAGGATGGCTACACCTTC.

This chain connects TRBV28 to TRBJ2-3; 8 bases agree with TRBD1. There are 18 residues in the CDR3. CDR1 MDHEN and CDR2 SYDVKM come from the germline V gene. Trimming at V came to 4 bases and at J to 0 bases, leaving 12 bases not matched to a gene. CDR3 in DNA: TGTGCCAGCAGTTCACTACAGGGGGGCCTTAAGAGCACAGATACGCAGTATTTT. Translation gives CASSSLQGGLKSTDTQYF.

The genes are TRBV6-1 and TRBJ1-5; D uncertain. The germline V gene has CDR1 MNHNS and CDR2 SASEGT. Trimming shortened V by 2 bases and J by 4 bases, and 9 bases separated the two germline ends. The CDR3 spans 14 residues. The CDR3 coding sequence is TGTGCCAGCAGTGAAAGTCACGGTAATCAGCCCCAGCATTTT. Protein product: CASSESHGNQPQHF.

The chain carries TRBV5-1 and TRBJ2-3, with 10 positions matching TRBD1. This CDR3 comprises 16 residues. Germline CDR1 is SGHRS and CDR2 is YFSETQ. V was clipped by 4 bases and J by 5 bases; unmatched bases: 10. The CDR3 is CASSLRDRGGIDTQYF. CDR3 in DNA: TGCGCCAGCAGCCTGCGGGACAGGGGAGGTATAGATACGCAGTATTTT.

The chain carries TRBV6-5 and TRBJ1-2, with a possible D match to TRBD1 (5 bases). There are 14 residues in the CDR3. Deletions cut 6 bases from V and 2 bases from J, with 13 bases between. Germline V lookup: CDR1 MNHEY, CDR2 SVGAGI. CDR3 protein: CASRERGRNYGYTF. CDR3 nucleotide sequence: TGTGCCAGCAGGGAGCGGGGGAGAAACTATGGCTACACCTTC.

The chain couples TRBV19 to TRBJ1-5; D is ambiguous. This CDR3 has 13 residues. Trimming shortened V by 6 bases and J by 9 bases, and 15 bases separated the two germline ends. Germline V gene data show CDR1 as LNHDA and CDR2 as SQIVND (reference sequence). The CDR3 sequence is CASRLSGGTPQHF. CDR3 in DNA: TGTGCCAGTAGGCTAAGCGGAGGTACGCCCCAGCATTTT. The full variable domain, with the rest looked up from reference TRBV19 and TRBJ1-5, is DGGITQSPKYLFRKEGQNVTLSCEQNLNHDAMYWYRQDPGQGLRLIYYSQIVNDFQKGDIAEGYSVSREKKESFPLTVTSAQKNPTAFYLCASRLSGGTPQHFGDGTRLSIL.

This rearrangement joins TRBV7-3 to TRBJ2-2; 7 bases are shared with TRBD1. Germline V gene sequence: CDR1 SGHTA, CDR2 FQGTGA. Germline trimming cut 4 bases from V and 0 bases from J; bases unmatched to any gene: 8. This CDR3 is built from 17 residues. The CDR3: CASSYRDSYSNTGELFF. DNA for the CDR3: TGTGCCAGCAGCTACCGGGACAGCTATTCGAACACCGGGGAGCTGTTTTTT.

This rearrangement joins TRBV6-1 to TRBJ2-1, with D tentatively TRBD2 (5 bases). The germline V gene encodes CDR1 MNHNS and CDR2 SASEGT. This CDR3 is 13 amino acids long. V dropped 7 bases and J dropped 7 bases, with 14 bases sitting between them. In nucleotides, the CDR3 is TGTGCCAGCACCCTCTTCGGGGATAATGAGCAGTTCTTC. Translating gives CASTLFGDNEQFF.

As DNA, the CDR3 is TGTGCCAGCAGTGAAGCGCTCGGGGGCTATGGCTACACCTTC. As protein: CASSEALGGYGYTF. This sequence joins TRBV2 and TRBJ1-2; tentative D call: TRBD1 (5 bases). The CDR3 has 14 residues. Germline lookup yields CDR1 SNHLY and CDR2 FYNNEI. Trimming removed 0 bases at V and 4 bases at J, with 9 bases between.